Listed below are T cell receptor beta chains from one sample, sequenced in a study of neurological immune-mediated disorders. TCRdb processed the 5' RACE reads anew with MiXCR; each CDR3 protein has one entry. The top ten hold about 25% of the sample, which has more than 13,000 distinct CDR3 sequences, 8.5% to 12% seen once. Material: PBMCs. The receptors were sampled from a middle-aged woman in good health. The CDR3 runs from the conserved cysteine through the conserved F or W. Fields, in order: J gene, clone size, CDR3 length, D gene, V gene, CDR3 protein, CDR3 DNA. A D gene is named only where the DNA matches it firmly. Clone sizes are given selectively: once, few, many, or a class where the clone is expanded.

>TRBJ2-7|many|15|TRBD2|TRBV7-8
CASSLVLAGGYEQYF
TGTGCCAGCAGCTTAGTACTAGCGGGAGGGTACGAGCAGTACTTC
>TRBJ2-7|many|14|TRBD2|TRBV5-1
CASAWAGGLYEQYF
TGCGCCAGCGCATGGGCGGGGGGGCTTTACGAGCAGTACTTC
>TRBJ2-7|many|16|NA|TRBV12-3/TRBV12-4
CASSLEGPSSPYEQYF
TGTGCCAGCAGTTTAGAGGGACCCAGCTCCCCCTACGAGCAGTACTTC
>TRBJ1-1|many|13|TRBD1|TRBV20-1
CSASRDSNTEAFF
TGCAGTGCTAGTCGGGACAGTAACACTGAAGCTTTCTTT
>TRBJ1-1|many|13|NA|TRBV14
CASSQSPRTEAFF
TGTGCCAGCAGCCAATCCCCTCGCACTGAAGCTTTCTTT
>TRBJ2-3|many|17|TRBD2|TRBV5-1
CASSVAYSGGGMDTQYF
TGCGCCAGCAGCGTCGCCTATAGCGGGGGGGGCATGGATACGCAGTATTTT
>TRBJ1-1|many|15|NA|TRBV27
CASMKQGQLYTEAFF
TGTGCCAGCATGAAACAGGGACAACTCTACACTGAAGCTTTCTTT
>TRBJ2-5|many|13|NA|TRBV7-6
CASSLEPLSNQYF
TGTGCCAGCAGCTTAGAGCCCCTCAGCAACCAGTACTTC
>TRBJ1-1|many|14|TRBD1|TRBV5-1
CASSLDRALSEAFF
TGCGCCAGCAGCCTCGACAGGGCATTATCTGAAGCTTTCTTT
>TRBJ2-7|NA|13|NA|TRBV5-4
CASSLAAEREQYF
TGTGCCAGCAGTCTTGCCGCCGAAAGGGAGCAGTACTTC
>TRBJ1-1|many|14|TRBD1|TRBV11-3
CASSRTGANTEAFF
TGTGCCAGCTCCCGGACAGGGGCAAACACTGAAGCTTTCTTT
>TRBJ2-1|many|18|TRBD2|TRBV12-3/TRBV12-4
CASSFHMTSGTTSNEQFF
TGTGCCAGCAGTTTCCATATGACTAGCGGGACCACATCCAATGAGCAGTTCTTC
>TRBJ1-5|many|15|NA|TRBV19
CASSNHRVPAQPQHF
TGTGCCAGTAGTAACCACAGGGTTCCGGCTCAGCCCCAGCATTTT
>TRBJ2-7|medium-sized|16|NA|TRBV3-1
CASSLKKARPYYEQYF
TGTGCCAGCAGCCTCAAGAAGGCCCGGCCGTACTACGAGCAGTACTTC
>TRBJ2-7|many|15|NA|TRBV28
CASSLGGQAHYEQYF
TGTGCCAGCAGTTTGGGCGGGCAGGCTCACTACGAGCAGTACTTC
>TRBJ2-1|many|14|NA|TRBV7-3
CASSSPRDSNEQFF
TGTGCCAGCAGCTCCCCCAGGGACTCCAATGAGCAGTTCTTC
>TRBJ2-2|many|15|NA|TRBV5-1
CASSSVGARTGELFF
TGCGCCAGCAGCTCCGTGGGGGCGCGCACCGGGGAGCTGTTTTTT
>TRBJ2-1|many|14|NA|TRBV5-1
CASSGGLVGQLGFF
TGCGCCAGCAGCGGGGGTCTGGTTGGACAGCTTGGGTTCTTC
>TRBJ2-7|many|15|TRBD2|TRBV7-2
CASSYLAGASYEQYF
TGTGCCAGCAGCTATCTAGCGGGGGCTTCCTACGAGCAGTACTTC
>TRBJ2-1|many|20|TRBD2|TRBV12-3/TRBV12-4
CASSLEGGLAGGPGYNEQFF
TGTGCCAGCAGTTTAGAAGGAGGACTAGCGGGGGGGCCAGGATACAATGAGCAGTTCTTC
>TRBJ2-3|medium-sized|14|TRBD2|TRBV15
CATSRGLAVDTQYF
TGTGCCACCAGCAGGGGACTAGCGGTAGATACGCAGTATTTT
>TRBJ1-5|many|17|TRBD1|TRBV5-1
CATIQHFGQGVDQPQHF
TGCGCCACCATCCAACATTTCGGACAGGGGGTGGATCAGCCCCAGCATTTT
>TRBJ2-1|once|14|TRBD1|TRBV29-1
CSVDTDRVMNEQFF
TGCAGCGTTGATACGGACAGGGTCATGAATGAGCAGTTCTTC
>TRBJ2-5|many|13|NA|TRBV7-9
CASSFSEQETQYF
TGTGCCAGCAGCTTTTCTGAGCAAGAGACCCAGTACTTC
>TRBJ2-5|NA|15|NA|TRBV3-1
CASSQMTGGAETQYF
TGTGCCAGCAGCCAAATGACTGGGGGGGCAGAGACCCAGTACTTC
>TRBJ2-1|many|18|NA|TRBV20-1
CSARDATPGAYSYNEQFF
TGCAGTGCTAGAGACGCTACCCCTGGGGCTTATTCCTACAATGAGCAGTTCTTC
>TRBJ2-1|few|15|TRBD2|TRBV12-3/TRBV12-4
CASRPTSGGYNEQFF
TGTGCCAGCAGACCGACTAGCGGGGGTTACAATGAGCAGTTCTTC
>TRBJ2-1|many|14|NA|TRBV7-9
CASSDPWVANEQFF
TGTGCCAGCAGCGACCCTTGGGTGGCGAATGAGCAGTTCTTC
>TRBJ1-2|NA|14|NA|TRBV7-6
CASSLVAGANGYTF
TGTGCCAGCAGCTTAGTGGCGGGGGCGAATGGCTACACCTTC
>TRBJ2-3|many|14|TRBD2|TRBV29-1
CSVAASGNTDTQYF
TGCAGCGTTGCGGCTAGCGGTAACACAGATACGCAGTATTTT
>TRBJ2-7|many|14|TRBD1|TRBV7-8
CASSLGQGGYEQYF
TGTGCCAGCAGCTTGGGACAGGGCGGCTACGAGCAGTACTTC
>TRBJ1-6|many|14|NA|TRBV6-2/TRBV6-3
CASSYKVSDSPLHF
TGTGCCAGCAGTTACAAGGTCTCGGATTCACCCCTCCACTTT
>TRBJ1-3|medium-sized|14|TRBD1|TRBV20-1
CSARQGAAGNTIYF
TGCAGTGCTAGACAGGGGGCTGCTGGAAACACCATATATTTT
>TRBJ2-1|many|15|NA|TRBV20-1
CSARDARGSYNEQFF
TGCAGTGCCAGGGACGCCCGGGGCTCCTACAATGAGCAGTTCTTC
>TRBJ1-2|many|18|TRBD1|TRBV12-3/TRBV12-4
CASSVYGTARFTNYGYTF
TGTGCCAGCAGTGTCTACGGGACAGCCCGATTTACTAACTATGGCTACACCTTC
>TRBJ1-5|many|13|NA|TRBV28
CASRVFGNQPQHF
TGTGCCAGCAGGGTGTTTGGCAATCAGCCCCAGCATTTT
>TRBJ1-2|NA|14|NA|TRBV20-1
CSARGGGSIYGYTF
TGCAGTGCTAGAGGAGGTGGAAGTATCTATGGCTACACCTTC
>TRBJ2-1|medium-sized|10|NA|TRBV20-1
CSGVWNEQFF
TGCAGTGGGGTGTGGAATGAGCAGTTCTTC
>TRBJ2-1|many|14|TRBD1|TRBV5-1
CASSLGTGWNEQFF
TGCGCCAGCAGCTTGGGGACAGGGTGGAATGAGCAGTTCTTC
>TRBJ2-7|many|14|NA|TRBV7-6
CASSPGDSPYEQYF
TGTGCCAGCAGTCCAGGGGATTCGCCCTACGAGCAGTACTTC
>TRBJ1-5|many|14|TRBD1|TRBV28
CASSLRDRGQPQHF
TGTGCCAGCAGTTTACGAGACAGGGGTCAGCCCCAGCATTTT
>TRBJ2-2|many|16|NA|TRBV7-2
CASSFAPGRNTGELFF
TGTGCCAGCAGCTTCGCCCCAGGCCGAAACACCGGGGAGCTGTTTTTT
>TRBJ2-1|many|13|NA|TRBV12-3/TRBV12-4
CASGGSSYNEQFF
TGTGCCAGCGGGGGCAGCTCCTACAATGAGCAGTTCTTC
>TRBJ2-7|many|13|NA|TRBV20-1
CSAPTVSAYEQYF
TGCAGTGCACCTACCGTTAGCGCCTACGAGCAGTACTTC
>TRBJ2-2|many|15|TRBD1|TRBV5-1
CASSGQGGRTGELFF
TGCGCCAGCAGCGGACAGGGCGGTAGGACCGGGGAGCTGTTTTTT
>TRBJ2-3|many|14|NA|TRBV14
CASSQARSTDTQYF
TGTGCCAGCAGCCAAGCCCGAAGCACAGATACGCAGTATTTT